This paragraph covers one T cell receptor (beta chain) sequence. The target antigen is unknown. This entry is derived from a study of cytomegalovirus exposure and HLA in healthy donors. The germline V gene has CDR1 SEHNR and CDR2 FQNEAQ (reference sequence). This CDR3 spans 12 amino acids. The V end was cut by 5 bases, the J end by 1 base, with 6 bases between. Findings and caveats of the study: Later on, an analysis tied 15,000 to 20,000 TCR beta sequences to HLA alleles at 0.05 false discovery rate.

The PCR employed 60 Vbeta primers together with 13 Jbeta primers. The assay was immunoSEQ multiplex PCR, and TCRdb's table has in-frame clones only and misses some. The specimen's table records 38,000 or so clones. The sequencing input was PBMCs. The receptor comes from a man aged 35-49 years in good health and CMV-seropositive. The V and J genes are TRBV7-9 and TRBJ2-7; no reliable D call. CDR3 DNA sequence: TGTGCCAGCAGCCCAGAATCCTACGAGCAGTACTTC. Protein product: CASSPESYEQYF. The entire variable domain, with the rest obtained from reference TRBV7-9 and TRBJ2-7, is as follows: DTGVSQNPRHKITKRGQNVTFRCDPISEHNRLYWYRQTLGQGPEFLTYFQNEAQLEKSRLLSDRFSAERPKGSFSTLEIQRTEQGDSAMYLCASSPESYEQYFGPGTRLTVT.